The present entry profiles one T cell receptor beta chain with its context. J gave up 0 bases and V 9 bases, and 10 bases lay outside the gene matches. The germline CDR1 and CDR2 sequences are SGDLS and YYNGEE. The length of the CDR3 is 15 residues. These data originate in a study of blood T cell repertoires in COVID-19. Study-level background: The study drew acute and convalescent COVID-19 samples from the United States, Italy and Spain. Sources were T cells, B-cell-depleted T cells, or PBMCs; the material itself was cDNA or gDNA.

Original processing notes: Reference gene primer amplification yielded estimated nucleated cell counts. TCRdb's table, derived via immunoSEQ multiplex PCR, lists solely in-frame clones and lacks some. That table furnishes V, J and clone size, whereas the DNA furnished D and trimming. The profile shows about 220,000 clones, more than 65% of them singletons. The gene calls are TRBV9 and TRBJ2-3, with 7 bases aligning to TRBD1. This sequence was found in a woman older than 75 with acute or convalescent COVID-19. Sample: peripheral blood. CDR3: CATGSGTASTDTQYF. DNA for the CDR3: TGTGCCACAGGGTCCGGGACAGCAAGCACAGATACGCAGTATTTT.